The clone carrying this T cell receptor beta chain occurred a few times. The data derive from a study of blood T cell repertoires in COVID-19. Looking at the study overall: Acute-phase and convalescent COVID-19 samples originated in the United States, Italy and Spain.

It was during active infection that Seattle patients were enrolled and then longitudinally followed. After removal of 4 bases from V and 5 bases from J, the junction contained 7 bases not matched to a gene. CDR1 SEHNR and CDR2 FQNEAQ come from the germline V gene (reference sequence). This CDR3 is 15 amino acids long. Data came from immunoSEQ multiplex PCR; TCRdb stores just in-frame clones and leaves some out. The table lists under 250,000 clones, roughly 88% of them singletons. The chain links TRBV7-9 to TRBJ2-7; 11 nucleotides line up with TRBD2. The specimen was peripheral blood. The sequence came from a woman in her twenties or thirties with COVID-19, enrolled during active disease. DNA for the CDR3: TGTGCCAGCAGCTCTAGACTAGCGGGATTAAACGAGCAGTACGTC. Translating gives CASSSRLAGLNEQYV.